This entry is about one T cell receptor beta chain. Its recognized antigen is unknown. With a much larger clone just one base away, this may be a read error. The entry originates in a study of metastatic and nonmetastatic thyroid tumors (dated by TCRdb to about 2020). Concerning the study at large: For patients with malignant and with benign thyroid disease, the researchers compared repertoires between peripheral blood samples and tumor or nodule tissue samples.

The receptor library was made with PCR. Sequencer: Illumina HiSeq 4000. High-throughput sequencing was used to profile the TCR beta-chain CDR3 region of each patient. In the paper's pipeline: CDR3 differences across clinicopathological groups were used to build a classifier for discriminating distant-metastatic papillary thyroid cancer patients. Repertoire diversity was assessed with the Shannon index, and tumor-blood repertoire similarity with the Morisita-Horn index. The public reads were quality trimmed at Q25 with fastp and then assembled into clones with MiXCR by TCRdb, keeping productive beta chains. The V and J calls and clone size come from TCRdb's table, not from the authors' own analysis. The sample has about 64,000 clones on record, about 17% of them singletons. The ten largest clones represent just under 9.5% of the sample. Study-wide conclusions, independent of this receptor: In both blood and tumor samples, TCR beta diversity was reported to be significantly higher in malignant tumors than in benign nodules.

For this chain, trimming is 4 bases at the V end and 5 bases at the J end, and the number of junction bases without a gene match is 9. Its CDR3 holds 16 amino acids, cysteine through phenylalanine. The read is trimmed to its CDR3 DNA, 48 bases read in frame from base 1. The germline V gene sets CDR1 to SGDLS and CDR2 to YYNGEE. No treatment had been received by any patient before thyroid surgery. Using T-cell receptor beta sequencing, the researchers looked back retrospectively at clinical samples from patients, gathered between about 2012 and 2019. The rearranged segments are TRBV9 and TRBJ2-2; 9 of the junction bases match TRBD2. The source is a male donor with papillary thyroid cancer or a benign thyroid nodule (not recorded which). Some clones in this sample may be carry-over from other donors' samples. Sequenced input: blood. The DNA reads as follows: TGTGCCAGCAGCTCGTTAGCGGGGGTTAAAACCGGGGAGCTGTTTTTT. It translates to CASSSLAGVKTGELFF.